The T cell receptor (beta chain) described here comes from a study of neoadjuvant anti-PD-1 for oral cavity cancer. Whole-study context: Around day 43, patients without progression received a fourth nivolumab dose before surgery.

Most tumor samples had roughly 4.4 ug input DNA in two replicates. Assay used: immunoSEQ multiplex PCR; TCRdb lists only in-frame clones, some missing. The sample comprises about 7,600 clones, around 53% of which are singletons, and approximately 12% rests with the top ten. The CDR3 has 15 residues. Germline trimming cut 5 bases from V and 1 base from J; bases unmatched to any gene: 5. Germline V gene lookup returns CDR1 SGHTA and CDR2 FQGNSA. This chain connects TRBV7-2 to TRBJ2-3, with 8 positions matching TRBD1. The origin of this receptor is a person between 40 and 79 years old with oral cavity squamous cell carcinoma. This specimen consisted of tumor tissue, obtained before nivolumab (anti-PD-1) treatment. CDR3 sequence: CASSIGQGGTDTQYF. The CDR3 DNA is TGTGCCAGCAGCATTGGACAGGGAGGCACAGATACGCAGTATTTT.